The clone carrying this TCR beta chain was seen repeatedly, ten times or more. The antigen is undetermined. This record comes from a study of T cells in Graves' hyperthyroidism and ophthalmopathy. Findings and caveats of the study: Onset of ophthalmopathy came a median about 6.5 months after the model predicted it. Blood held most thyroid clonotypes expanded above 0.001 frequency.

Stable disease denoted Graves' hyperthyroidism without ophthalmopathy progression within 18 months. This CDR3 spans 14 amino acids. V was clipped by 3 bases and J by 2 bases, with 9 bases between them. The investigators amplified TCR beta CDR3 regions from RNA transcripts. Primed by the HTBI set, a first-round RT-PCR was run on the TCR CDR3. TCRdb reprocessed the multiplex PCR reads via MiXCR and lists one record per CDR3 protein. The repertoire has under 450,000 distinct CDR3 sequences, around a sixth of them found once; the top ten carry just under 8%. The sample taken for sequencing was blood. The receptor was isolated from a young woman with Graves' hyperthyroidism. This rearrangement joins TRBV12-3 or TRBV12-4 to TRBJ2-3; perhaps TRBD2 as D (5 bases). The CDR3 coding sequence is TGTGCCAGCAGTTTGGACCGGGACACAGATACGCAGTATTTT. Translated: CASSLDRDTDTQYF.